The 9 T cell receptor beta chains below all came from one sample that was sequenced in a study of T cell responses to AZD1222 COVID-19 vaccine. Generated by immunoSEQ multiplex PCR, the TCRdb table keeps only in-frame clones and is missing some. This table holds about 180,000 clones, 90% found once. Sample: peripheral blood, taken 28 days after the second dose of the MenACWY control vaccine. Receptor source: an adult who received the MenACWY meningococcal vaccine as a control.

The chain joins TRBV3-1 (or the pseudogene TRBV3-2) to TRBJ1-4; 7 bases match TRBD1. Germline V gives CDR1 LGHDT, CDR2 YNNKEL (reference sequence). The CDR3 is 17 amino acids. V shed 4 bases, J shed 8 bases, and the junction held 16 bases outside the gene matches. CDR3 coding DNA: TGTGCCAGCAGCCCGACAGGGAGGATAGTCCTTGACGAAAAACTGTTTTTT. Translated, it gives CASSPTGRIVLDEKLFF.

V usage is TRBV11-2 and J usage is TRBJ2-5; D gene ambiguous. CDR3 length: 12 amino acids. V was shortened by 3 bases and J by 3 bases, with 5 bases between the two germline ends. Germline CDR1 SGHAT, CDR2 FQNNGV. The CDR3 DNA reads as TGTGCCAGCAGCTTCTGGGAAGAGACCCAGTACTTC. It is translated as CASSFWEETQYF.

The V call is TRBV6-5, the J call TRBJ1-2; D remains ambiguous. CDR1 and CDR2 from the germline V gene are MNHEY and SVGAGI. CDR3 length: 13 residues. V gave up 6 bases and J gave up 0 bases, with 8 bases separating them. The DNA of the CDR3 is TGTGCCAGCAGAGTCGGAGCTAACTATGGCTACACCTTC. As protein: CASRVGANYGYTF.

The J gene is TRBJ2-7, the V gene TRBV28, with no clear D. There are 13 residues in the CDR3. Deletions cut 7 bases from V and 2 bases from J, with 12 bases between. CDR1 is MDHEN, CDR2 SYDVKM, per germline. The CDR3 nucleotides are TGTGCCAGCACGTTTGACGGAACCTACGAGCAGTACTTC. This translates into CASTFDGTYEQYF. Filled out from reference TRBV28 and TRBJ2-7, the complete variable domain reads DVKVTQSSRYLVKRTGEKVFLECVQDMDHENMFWYRQDPGLGLRLIYFSYDVKMKEKGDIPEGYSVSREKKERFSLILESASTNQTSMYLCASTFDGTYEQYFGPGTRLTVT.

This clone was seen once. CDR3 in DNA: TGTGCCAGCAGCCCTGGGACTAGCGGTGAGCAGTTCTTC. This gives the protein CASSPGTSGEQFF. The J gene is TRBJ2-1, the V gene TRBV12-3 or TRBV12-4; 11 positions agree with TRBD2. The junction had 4 bases not matched to a gene; V was cut back by 6 bases and J by 9 bases. The CDR3 spans 13 residues.

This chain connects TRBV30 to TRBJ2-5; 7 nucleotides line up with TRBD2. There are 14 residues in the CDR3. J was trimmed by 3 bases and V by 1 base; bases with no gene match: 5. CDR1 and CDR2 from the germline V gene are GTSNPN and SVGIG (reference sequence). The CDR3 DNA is TGTGCCTGGAGTGGGGCGGGAGAAGAAGAGACCCAGTACTTC. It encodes CAWSGAGEEETQYF. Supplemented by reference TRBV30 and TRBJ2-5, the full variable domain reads SQTIHQWPATLVQPVGSPLSLECTVEGTSNPNLYWYRQAAGRGLQLLFYSVGIGQISSEVPQNLSASRPQDRQFILSSKKLLLSDSGFYLCAWSGAGEEETQYFGPGTRLLVL.

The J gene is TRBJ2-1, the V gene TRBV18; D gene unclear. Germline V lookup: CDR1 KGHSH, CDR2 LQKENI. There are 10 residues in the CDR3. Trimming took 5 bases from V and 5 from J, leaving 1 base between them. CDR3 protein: CASSNNEQFF. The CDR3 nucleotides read TGTGCCAGCTCAAACAATGAGCAGTTCTTC.

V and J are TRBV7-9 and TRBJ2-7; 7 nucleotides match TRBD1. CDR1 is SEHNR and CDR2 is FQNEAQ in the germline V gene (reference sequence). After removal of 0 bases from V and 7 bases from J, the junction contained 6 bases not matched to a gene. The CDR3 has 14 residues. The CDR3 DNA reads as TGTGCCAGCAGCTTAGCGTGGGCCAGGGGGGAGCAGTACTTC. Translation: CASSLAWARGEQYF.

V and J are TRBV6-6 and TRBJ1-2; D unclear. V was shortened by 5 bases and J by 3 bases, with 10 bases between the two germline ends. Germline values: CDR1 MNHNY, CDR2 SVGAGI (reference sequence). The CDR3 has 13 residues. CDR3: CASSPGVYYGYTF. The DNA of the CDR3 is TGTGCCAGCAGTCCCGGGGTATACTATGGCTACACCTTC.